Each of the 28 T cell receptor beta chains below was sequenced from the same sample in a study of tumor-infiltrating lymphocytes in primary liver carcinoma. A primer in the constant region served to generate TCR beta cDNA from about 480 ng of total RNA. Slightly modified ARM-PCR with three nested multiplex PCR rounds yielded TCR beta libraries. PCR rounds one and two used TRBV1-TRBV30 forward primers with a C-beta reverse primer for around 9 cycles each. One entry per CDR3 protein results from TCRdb running MiXCR on the multiplex PCR reads. The sample shows approximately 320,000 distinct CDR3 sequences, around 50% of them seen only once. Alongside blood RNA obtained from unsorted whole blood, germline DNA was also extracted. The sequenced material came from peripheral blood. Every receptor here comes from a woman aged 25 to 39 with primary liver carcinoma and hepatitis B virus infection.

With regard to this clonotype: Being one base from a much bigger clone, this may be a read error. The chain carries TRBV11-2 and TRBJ2-5; tentative D call: TRBD2 (5 bases). CDR1 and CDR2 (germline): SGHAT, FQNNGV. The V and J ends lost 6 bases and 3 bases respectively, with 11 bases between them. The length of the CDR3 is 13 residues. CDR3 sequence (DNA): TGTGCCAGCAGTCGAGGGTGGGAAGAGACCCAGTACTTC. Its protein is CASSRGWEETQYF. Together with reference TRBV11-2 and TRBJ2-5, the CDR3 gives the full variable domain: EAGVAQSPRYKIIEKRQSVAFWCNPISGHATLYWYQQILGQGPKLLIQFQNNGVVDDSQLPKDRFSAERLKGVDSTLKIQPAKLEDSAVYLCASSRGWEETQYFGPGTRLLVL.

Concerning this clonotype itself: This may arise from a read error, as a much more abundant clone is one base away. The gene calls are TRBV29-1 and TRBJ2-7; tentatively, D is TRBD2 (6 bases). Germline V gene sequence: CDR1 SQVTM, CDR2 ANQGSEA. The V gene lost 6 bases and the J gene lost 6 bases, with 21 bases spanning the gap. The CDR3 sequence is 14 residues long. CDR3 loop: CSVDTSWSGGEQYF. CDR3 coding DNA: TGCAGCGTCGACACTAGCTGGAGTGGGGGCGAGCAGTACTTC.

The chain couples TRBV12-3 or TRBV12-4 to TRBJ2-1; D call uncertain. The CDR3 runs to 15 residues. The V gene lost 3 bases and the J gene lost 8 bases, with 17 bases spanning the gap. In nucleotides, the CDR3 is TGTGCCAGCAGTTTTCTCCTCCGCCATGGGGATGAGCAGTTCTTC. This sequence encodes CASSFLLRHGDEQFF.

The rearrangement joins TRBV7-8 to TRBJ2-1, with 9 bases that match TRBD2. J gave up 6 bases and V 4 bases, and 13 bases lay outside the gene matches. The CDR3 contains 17 residues. Looked up from germline, CDR1 is SGHVS and CDR2 is FQNEAQ. The CDR3 loop is CASSSRIRGRGANEQFF. The CDR3 DNA follows: TGTGCCAGCAGCTCAAGGATCCGCGGGAGGGGGGCCAATGAGCAGTTCTTC.

This clonotype came up a few times. A much bigger clone sits one base away, suggesting this may be a read error. The rearrangement joins TRBV6-6 to TRBJ1-1; the D is unclear. The V gene's germline CDR1 is MNHNY and CDR2 SVGAGI (reference sequence). The CDR3 is 12 residues long. CDR3 bases: TGTGCCAGCAATGGAGGGAACACTGAAACTTTCTTT. It codes for CASNGGNTETFF.

The chain is built from TRBV11-2 and TRBJ2-1; TRBD2 is a possible D gene (5 bases). V shed 9 bases and J shed 3 bases, with 15 bases lying between them. Per the germline V gene, CDR1 is SGHAT and CDR2 is FQNNGV. This CDR3 has 14 residues. This chain's CDR3 is CASNLSGSYNEQFF. DNA of the CDR3: TGTGCCAGTAACTTAAGTGGGAGCTACAATGAGCAGTTCTTC.

As concerns this clonotype: Because the CDR3 is missing its conserved closing phenylalanine or tryptophan, this is likely a read error. This CDR3 reads CASSQGPGTEAFL. CDR3 nucleotides: TGCGCCAGCAGCCAAGGCCCCGGGACTGAAGCTTTCTTA. The chain uses TRBV4-3 and TRBJ1-1, with D hard to call. Germline V gives CDR1 LGHNA, CDR2 YSLEER. The CDR3 totals 13 residues. V shed 1 base and J shed 5 bases, with 8 bases lying between them.

Only a few counts were recorded for this clonotype. V and J are TRBV6-1 and TRBJ2-3, with 9 bases lining up with TRBD2. V dropped 8 bases and J dropped 7; count of bases not matched to a gene: 13. Germline V lookup: CDR1 MNHNS, CDR2 SASEGT. The CDR3 extends over 15 amino acids. The CDR3 protein is CASLTSGSFGNTQYF. The CDR3 DNA follows: TGTGCCAGCCTGACTAGCGGCTCCTTCGGGAATACGCAGTATTTT.

Points on this clonotype: A much larger clone is a single base away; this may be a read error. This rearrangement joins TRBV6-2 or TRBV6-3 to TRBJ1-4; no firm D call. The CDR3 length is 13 residues. Germline V gene sequence: CDR1 MNHEY, CDR2 SVGEGT. The DNA of the CDR3 is TGTGCCAGCCGTTACTTTACTAATGAAAAACTGTTTTTT. Its protein is CASRYFTNEKLFF.

The chain joins TRBV6-1 to TRBJ2-7, with 11 bases fitting TRBD2. The ends lost 2 bases at V and 6 bases at J; junction bases unmatched: 3. In germline, CDR1 is MNHNS, CDR2 SASEGT. The CDR3 sequence is 14 residues long. The chain's CDR3 is CASSEITSGSEQYF. DNA for the CDR3: TGTGCCAGCAGTGAAATTACTAGCGGGAGCGAGCAGTACTTC.

This clonotype was recorded only once. Possible read error: a much larger clone is one base away. Here the CDR3 omits its conserved ending phenylalanine or tryptophan, so a read error is the likely source. V and J are TRBV6-1 and TRBJ2-2; a weak D match, TRBD2 (6 bases). The CDR3 is 13 amino acids. The germline V gene encodes CDR1 MNHNS and CDR2 SASEGT. V gave up 5 bases and J gave up 5 bases, with 9 bases separating them. CDR3 amino acids: CASSRLETGELFY. The CDR3 region has the DNA TGTGCCAGCAGTCGACTAGAGACCGGGGAGCTGTTTTAT.

The chain combines TRBV6-6 with TRBJ1-5, with D perhaps TRBD1 (6 bases). In germline, CDR1 is MNHNY, CDR2 SVGAGI (reference sequence). Trimming took 7 bases from V and 3 from J, leaving 16 bases between them. CDR3 length: 15 amino acids. CDR3 loop: CASTLGRGTNQPQHF. In DNA, the CDR3 is TGTGCCAGCACCCTAGGCAGGGGTACCAATCAGCCCCAGCATTTT.

Points on this clonotype: Compared with germline, one end of the junction differs, possibly owing to a read error. V gene TRBV6-2 or TRBV6-3 combines with J gene TRBJ1-3; D ambiguous. The germline V gene encodes CDR1 MNHEY and CDR2 SVGEGT. The CDR3 runs 16 residues. CDR3 protein: CASSYSSDLAGNPIYF. Written as DNA, the CDR3 is TGTGCCAGCAGTTACTCTTCAGATCTCGCTGGAAACCCCATATATTTT.

As for this clonotype: With a much larger clone just one base away, this may be a read error. V usage is TRBV29-1 and J usage is TRBJ1-5; D might be TRBD1 (5 bases). CDR1 SQVTM and CDR2 ANQGSEA come from the germline V gene. The CDR3 has 13 residues. V was cut by 6 bases and J by 7 bases, with 16 bases left in between. This chain's CDR3 is CSVAGNTKQPQHF. The CDR3 DNA reads as TGCAGCGTGGCAGGGAATACCAAACAGCCCCAGCATTTT. The full variable domain, its missing parts supplied by reference TRBV29-1 and TRBJ1-5, is SAVISQKPSRDICQRGTSLTIQCQVDSQVTMMFWYRQQPGQSLTLIATANQGSEATYESGFVIDKFPISRPNLTFSTLTVSNMSPEDSSIYLCSVAGNTKQPQHFGDGTRLSIL.

This clonotype appeared many times. The chain joins TRBV4-2 to TRBJ2-7; D is tentatively TRBD1 or TRBD2 (5 bases each). The V gene lost 4 bases and the J gene lost 0 bases, with 22 bases spanning the gap. CDR3 length: 18 amino acids. Germline loops: CDR1 LGHNA, CDR2 YNFKEQ. The CDR3 nucleotides read TGTGCCAGCAGCCGCAGCGGCCCCGGGACCTTCAGCTCCTACGAGCAGTACTTC. Protein sequence: CASSRSGPGTFSSYEQYF.

With regard to this clonotype: The conserved final phenylalanine or tryptophan is absent from the CDR3, which likely points to a read error. This sequence joins TRBV12-3 or TRBV12-4 and TRBJ2-5; 8 bases are a match to TRBD2. The V and J ends lost 8 bases and 5 bases, in that order; junction bases with no gene match: 10. The CDR3 is 14 amino acids. The CDR3 sequence is CASEGSGSWETQYL. The CDR3 coding sequence is TGTGCCAGCGAAGGAAGCGGGAGCTGGGAGACCCAGTACCTC.

The V call is TRBV5-1, the J call TRBJ2-3; TRBD2 aligns across 8 bases. The CDR3 covers 16 residues. With 7 bases clipped from V and 3 bases from J, the junction kept 13 bases outside the gene matches. The germline gives CDR1 SGHRS, CDR2 YFSETQ. DNA for the CDR3: TGCGCCAGCGCCTCGTTTACTCGCGGGGGGACAGATACGCAGTATTTT. This codes for CASASFTRGGTDTQYF. The whole variable domain, remainder taken from reference TRBV5-1 and TRBJ2-3, is KAGVTQTPRYLIKTRGQQVTLSCSPISGHRSVSWYQQTPGQGLQFLFEYFSETQRNKGNFPGRFSGRQFSNSRSEMNVSTLELGDSALYLCASASFTRGGTDTQYFGPGTRLTVL.

The chain couples TRBV6-5 to TRBJ1-2, with unresolved D. This CDR3 contains 13 residues. Germline CDR1 and CDR2: MNHEY and SVGAGI. V was shortened by 5 bases and J by 9 bases, with 16 bases between the two germline ends. DNA of the CDR3: TGTGCCAGCAGTAGGGTAGGAGGAAATTGCTACACCTTC. Encoded protein: CASSRVGGNCYTF.

This clonotype was detected only a few times. The chain has TRBV28 and TRBJ2-7; D is perhaps TRBD1 or TRBD2 (5 bases each). CDR3 size: 14 residues. The germline gives CDR1 MDHEN, CDR2 SYDVKM. The V gene lost 4 bases and the J gene lost 3 bases, with 13 bases spanning the gap. In DNA, the CDR3 is TGTGCCAGCAGTTCCACGGGACGGATCTACGAGCAGTACTTC. This sequence encodes CASSSTGRIYEQYF. The full variable domain, rest sourced from reference TRBV28 and TRBJ2-7, is DVKVTQSSRYLVKRTGEKVFLECVQDMDHENMFWYRQDPGLGLRLIYFSYDVKMKEKGDIPEGYSVSREKKERFSLILESASTNQTSMYLCASSSTGRIYEQYFGPGTRLTVT.

Details on this clonotype: A read error may produce the germline difference seen at one junction end. The genes are TRBV11-2 and TRBJ2-5, with 11 bases that match TRBD2. Germline V gene sequence: CDR1 SGHAT, CDR2 FQNNGV. The CDR3 spans 18 residues. CDR3 protein: CASSPSGGSGRVGETQYF. The DNA of the CDR3 is TGTGCCAGCAGCCCCTCGGGTGGTAGCGGGAGGGTAGGGGAGACACAGTACTTC.

The chain uses TRBV5-7 and TRBJ2-3, with 8 positions matching TRBD1. TRBV5-7 has ORF status, its function being uncertain. CDR3 length equals 15 residues. Trimming removed 4 bases from V and 2 bases from J; junction bases left unmatched: 6. DNA for the CDR3: TGTGCCAGCAGCCTACAACAGGGGGTCACAGATACGCAGTATTTT. It codes for CASSLQQGVTDTQYF.

In this sample, this clonotype turned up many times. This chain uses TRBV5-6 with TRBJ2-1; D may be TRBD1 (5 bases). Germline V gene lookup returns CDR1 SGHDT and CDR2 YYEEEE. This CDR3 region has 10 residues. V dropped 7 bases and J dropped 9 bases, with 8 bases sitting between them. This chain's CDR3 is CASSGIEQFF. DNA for the CDR3: TGTGCCAGCTCAGGGATTGAGCAGTTCTTC. Full variable domain (outside the CDR3, taken from reference TRBV5-6 and TRBJ2-1): DAGVTQSPTHLIKTRGQQVTLRCSPKSGHDTVSWYQQALGQGPQFIFQYYEEEERQRGNFPDRFSGHQFPNYSSELNVNALLLGDSALYLCASSGIEQFFGPGTRLTVL.

This clonotype showed up just once. The chain links TRBV4-1 to TRBJ2-4, with D uncertain. The V and J ends lost 1 base and 0 bases respectively, with 10 bases between them. This CDR3 has 16 residues. Germline V gene sequence: CDR1 MGHRA, CDR2 YSYEKL. The CDR3 DNA reads as TGCGCCAGCAGCCAAGTGGGCACAGTAGCCAAAAACATTCAGTACTTC. Translation gives CASSQVGTVAKNIQYF.

This clonotype has a count of ten or more. V usage is TRBV12-3 or TRBV12-4 and J usage is TRBJ2-6; no clear D. This CDR3 is built from 16 residues. The V and J ends lost 0 bases and 1 base respectively, with 7 bases between them. CDR3 protein: CASSLAVGSGANVLTF. The CDR3 DNA reads as TGTGCCAGCAGTTTAGCGGTCGGGTCTGGGGCCAACGTCCTGACTTTC.

This clonotype has ten or more counts. This sequence joins TRBV11-3 and TRBJ2-2; the D gene is possibly TRBD2 (5 bases). With 6 bases removed from V and 2 bases from J, the gap between germline ends came to 7 bases. There are 13 residues in the CDR3. Germline V gene data show CDR1 as SGHNT and CDR2 as YENEEA. Written as DNA, the CDR3 is TGTGCCAGCAGGGACTTCAACACCGGGGAGCTGTTTTTT. Amino acids: CASRDFNTGELFF.

On this clonotype itself: Just one base apart from a much larger clone, this may be a read error. The rearrangement links TRBV12-3 or TRBV12-4 to TRBJ2-1, with TRBD2 identical over 8 bases. The CDR3 totals 14 residues. The chain's CDR3 is CVSTAGTSHGEQFF. The DNA of the CDR3 is TGTGTCAGCACCGCCGGGACTAGTCATGGTGAGCAGTTCTTC.

The chain couples TRBV7-9 to TRBJ2-7, with 9 bases lining up with TRBD2. This CDR3 has 17 amino acids. Germline CDR1 reads SEHNR; CDR2 reads FQNEAQ (reference sequence). V lost 0 bases, J lost 2 bases, and 8 bases stayed unmatched. CDR3 sequence: CASSLAPLAGPPYEQYF. The CDR3 DNA reads TGTGCCAGCAGCTTAGCGCCTCTAGCGGGACCCCCCTACGAGCAGTACTTC.

Worth noting for this clonotype: This is likely a read error, given that the CDR3 carries no conserved phenylalanine or tryptophan at its end. The chain links TRBV4-3 to TRBJ2-2; D unresolved. Trimming stripped 1 base from V and 6 bases from J, with 15 bases between. Germline V gene sequence: CDR1 LGHNA, CDR2 YSLEER. There are 16 residues in the CDR3. CDR3 bases: TGCGCCAGCAGCCAAGGAGGTTGGGCAGCCCCCGGGGAGCTGTTTCTT. It translates to CASSQGGWAAPGELFL.